These 9 T cell receptor beta chains came from one sample sequenced in a study of OX40 agonist ivuxolimab in advanced cancers. The table came from immunoSEQ multiplex PCR; TCRdb's copy has only in-frame clones and leaves some out. The sample lists 40,000 to 50,000 clones, around 90% seen once, with approximately 0.5% in the top ten. The sample in question was CD4+ or CD8+ T cells sorted from blood, obtained in a trial of the OX40 agonist ivuxolimab. The receptors shown here come from an adult with an advanced solid tumor such as melanoma, head and neck, liver or kidney cancer.

The chain joins TRBV5-1 to TRBJ2-5, with 7 bases fitting TRBD2. CDR1 and CDR2 from the germline V gene are SGHRS and YFSETQ. V lost 0 bases, J lost 3 bases, and 5 bases stayed unmatched. The CDR3 contains 15 residues. The CDR3 nucleotides are TGCGCCAGCAGCTTGGTTCCCAGCGGGGAAGAGACCCAGTACTTC. Translating it yields CASSLVPSGEETQYF.

This clone was detected only once. The gene calls are TRBV30 and TRBJ1-2, with D maybe TRBD1 (5 bases). CDR3 length: 15 residues. Trimming took 0 bases from V and 7 from J, leaving 18 bases between them. Germline values: CDR1 GTSNPN, CDR2 SVGIG (reference sequence). The CDR3 DNA follows: TGTGCCTGGAGTGTACAAGGTCAGGGTCTGTCTGGCTACACCTTC. It specifies CAWSVQGQGLSGYTF.

The chain has TRBV4-2 and TRBJ2-1; TRBD1 might be the D (6 bases). This CDR3 is 15 amino acids long. Germline CDR1 LGHNA, CDR2 YNFKEQ. Trimming left V 5 bases short and J 2 bases short, with 13 bases between. The CDR3 DNA follows: TGTGCCAGCAGCTTGACGCAGGGGCCCTACAATGAGCAGTTCTTC. Translated, it gives CASSLTQGPYNEQFF.

The chain recombines TRBV5-1 with TRBJ1-2; 9 positions agree with TRBD1. This CDR3 region has 16 residues. V shed 4 bases, J shed 7 bases, and the junction held 14 bases outside the gene matches. In germline, CDR1 is SGHRS, CDR2 YFSETQ. CDR3 coding DNA: TGCGCCAGCAGCAGAACGGGACAGGGTCTGTTGATTGGCTACACCTTC. It specifies CASSRTGQGLLIGYTF.

This chain connects TRBV11-3 to TRBJ2-7, with D hard to call. V lost 0 bases and J 3 bases, leaving 9 bases between the germline ends. The CDR3 extends over 14 amino acids. The germline CDR1 and CDR2 sequences are SGHNT and YENEEA. In DNA, the CDR3 is TGTGCCAGCAGCTTAGATCAGCGTGGCTACGAGCAGTACTTC. It yields the protein CASSLDQRGYEQYF.

V gene TRBV11-2 combines with J gene TRBJ1-2; D gene unclear. Trimming left V 3 bases short and J 0 bases short, with 8 bases between. From germline, CDR1 is SGHAT and CDR2 FQNNGV. The CDR3 consists of 14 residues. The CDR3: CASSLVVPNYGYTF. CDR3 DNA: TGTGCCAGCAGCTTGGTAGTCCCTAACTATGGCTACACCTTC.

The J gene is TRBJ2-4, the V gene TRBV5-1; no firm D call. V lost 2 bases and J lost 9, with 15 bases in between. Germline V CDR1 and CDR2: SGHRS, YFSETQ. The CDR3 is made up of 14 amino acids. In DNA, the CDR3 is TGCGCCAGCAGCTTCCAGGTGGGTGATGGCATTCAGTACTTC. It yields the protein CASSFQVGDGIQYF.

The rearrangement links TRBV5-1 to TRBJ2-5, with 15 bases fitting TRBD2. The CDR3 is 18 amino acids. The germline V gene encodes CDR1 SGHRS and CDR2 YFSETQ. V shed 4 bases, J shed 6 bases, and the junction held 13 bases outside the gene matches. The CDR3 here is CASSPTGGLAGGPKTQYF. As DNA, the CDR3 is TGCGCCAGCAGCCCCACCGGAGGACTAGCGGGGGGGCCGAAGACCCAGTACTTC.

This clone was observed once. The chain is built from TRBV5-1 and TRBJ2-3; TRBD2 aligns across 9 bases. Germline CDR1 SGHRS, CDR2 YFSETQ. This CDR3 contains 14 residues. Losses at the gene ends were 5 bases for V and 6 bases for J; bases not matched to a gene: 7. The CDR3 reads CASRLAGTRDTQYF. DNA for the CDR3: TGCGCCAGCAGACTAGCGGGTACCCGGGATACGCAGTATTTT.